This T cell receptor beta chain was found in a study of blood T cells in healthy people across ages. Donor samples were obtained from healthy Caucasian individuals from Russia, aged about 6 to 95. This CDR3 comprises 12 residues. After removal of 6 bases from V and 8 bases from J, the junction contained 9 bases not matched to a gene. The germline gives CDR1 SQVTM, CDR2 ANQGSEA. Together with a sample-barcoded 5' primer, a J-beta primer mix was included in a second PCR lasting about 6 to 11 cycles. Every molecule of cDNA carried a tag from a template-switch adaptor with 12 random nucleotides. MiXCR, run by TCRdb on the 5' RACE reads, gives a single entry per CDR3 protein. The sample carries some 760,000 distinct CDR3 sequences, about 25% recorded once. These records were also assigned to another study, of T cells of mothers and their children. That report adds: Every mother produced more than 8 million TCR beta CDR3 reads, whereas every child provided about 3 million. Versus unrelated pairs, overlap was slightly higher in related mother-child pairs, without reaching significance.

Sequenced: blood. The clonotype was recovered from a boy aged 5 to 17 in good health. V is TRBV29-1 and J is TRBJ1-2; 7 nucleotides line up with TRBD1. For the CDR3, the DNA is TGCAGCGTGTCCGACAGGGCCGCAGGCTACACCTTC. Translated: CSVSDRAAGYTF.